This T cell receptor (beta chain) was profiled in a study of cytomegalovirus exposure and HLA in healthy donors. Study-level points and caveats: About 180 TCR beta chains were listed as cytomegalovirus-associated. Reports credit the classifier with highly specific, highly sensitive diagnosis of cytomegalovirus status.

A multiplex PCR was run with 60 Vbeta primers and 13 Jbeta primers. The repertoire was sequenced with immunoSEQ multiplex PCR; TCRdb's copy has only in-frame clones and lacks some. In the table there are some 100,000 clones, roughly 75% of which are singletons. Germline V gene data show CDR1 as LGHNA and CDR2 as YNFKEQ. V was cut by 0 bases and J by 8 bases, with 16 bases left in between. The CDR3 consists of 15 residues. As to this clone: The antigen is not known.

Input material: PBMCs. The rearrangement uses TRBV4-2 and TRBJ1-2; D ambiguous. This receptor was taken from a woman younger than 35 in good health and CMV-seropositive. For the CDR3, the DNA is TGTGCCAGCAGCCAAGATCGCTCATCGGGGTACGGCTACACCTTC. Amino acid sequence: CASSQDRSSGYGYTF.